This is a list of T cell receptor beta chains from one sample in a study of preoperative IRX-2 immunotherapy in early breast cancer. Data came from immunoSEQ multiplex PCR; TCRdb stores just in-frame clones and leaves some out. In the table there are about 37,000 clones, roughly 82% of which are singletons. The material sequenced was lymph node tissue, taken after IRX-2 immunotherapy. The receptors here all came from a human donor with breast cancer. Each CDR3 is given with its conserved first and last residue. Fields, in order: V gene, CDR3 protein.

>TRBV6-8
CASSGRASNEKLFF
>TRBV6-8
CASSYSSHRGFYGYTF
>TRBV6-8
CASNPSGGEKTQYF
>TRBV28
CASSTPRRGGQETQYF
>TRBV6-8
CASSYSSGQVKAQYF
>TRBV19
CASSISWGTEAFF
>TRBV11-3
CASSYFTASLGNTIYF
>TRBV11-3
CASSSDSHSNQPQHF
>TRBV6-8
CASSADRVISLGNTEAFF
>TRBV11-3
CASSSGTVTGELFF
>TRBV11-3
CASSLFQGSTEAFF
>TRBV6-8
CAVQGGRDSPLHF
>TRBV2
CASSSQGNTYNSPLHF
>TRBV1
CASSQGTAGAYNEQFF
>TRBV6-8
CASSYGAGDTSTDTQYF
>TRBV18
CASSPITSADNEQFF
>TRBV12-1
CASSLFTFGSAGNTIYF
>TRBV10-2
CASSGGDRVATGELFF
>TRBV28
CASSLADRGRRGYTF
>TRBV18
CASSPPLSNSYNEQFF
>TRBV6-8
CASSYSWTESYEQYF
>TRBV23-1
CASSQGITSSGANVLTF
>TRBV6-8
CASSYSGGGLRTYNEQFF
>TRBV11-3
CASSLDRAHQPQHF
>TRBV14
CASSRKAGSSGNTIYF
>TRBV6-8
CAISGTDNYGYTF
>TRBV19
CASSTASGGAGELFF
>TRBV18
CASSPAGWNYGYTF
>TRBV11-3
CASSPRQGSNYGYTF
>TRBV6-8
CASSDFLRASNTGELFF
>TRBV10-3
CAISESGQGFNQPQHF
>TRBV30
CAWSAEITKTEAFF
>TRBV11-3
CASSLEGAYNEQFF
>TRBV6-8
CASRPGTGSVYTF
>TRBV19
CASKGDRGSGEAFF
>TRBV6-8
CASRKLTGGSNTGELFF
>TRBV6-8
CASFNWEDEKLFF
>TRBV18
CASSPGGVGANVLTF
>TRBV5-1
CASSVGRGTSWTQETQYF
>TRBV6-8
CASNTGWEPYGYTF
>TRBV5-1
CASSSGQGWNEQFF
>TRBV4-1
CASSQGLAENTGELFF
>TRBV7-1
CASSLGTPSATNEKLFF
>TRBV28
CASNSRGQPSNQPQHF
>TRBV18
CASSPILYRGMNTEAFF
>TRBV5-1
CASSQRGRKDSNYEQYF
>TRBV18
CASSPRAAPQETQYF
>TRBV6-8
CASSKRTVSSYEQYF
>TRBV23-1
CASSQVRRDGGNTIYF
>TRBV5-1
CASSLIWDTYSREAFF
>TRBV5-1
CASSSGQGAAEAFF
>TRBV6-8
CASTFRDRNNSPLHF
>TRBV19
CASSIRQNPYEQYF
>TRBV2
CASRYRDGGNQPQHF
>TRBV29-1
CSYRQVDSGYTF
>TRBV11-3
CASIHRDRGTGELFF
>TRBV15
CATSRGGGTRDSDTQYF
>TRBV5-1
CASSLSLRAYGYTF
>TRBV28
CASSFGVANTGELFF